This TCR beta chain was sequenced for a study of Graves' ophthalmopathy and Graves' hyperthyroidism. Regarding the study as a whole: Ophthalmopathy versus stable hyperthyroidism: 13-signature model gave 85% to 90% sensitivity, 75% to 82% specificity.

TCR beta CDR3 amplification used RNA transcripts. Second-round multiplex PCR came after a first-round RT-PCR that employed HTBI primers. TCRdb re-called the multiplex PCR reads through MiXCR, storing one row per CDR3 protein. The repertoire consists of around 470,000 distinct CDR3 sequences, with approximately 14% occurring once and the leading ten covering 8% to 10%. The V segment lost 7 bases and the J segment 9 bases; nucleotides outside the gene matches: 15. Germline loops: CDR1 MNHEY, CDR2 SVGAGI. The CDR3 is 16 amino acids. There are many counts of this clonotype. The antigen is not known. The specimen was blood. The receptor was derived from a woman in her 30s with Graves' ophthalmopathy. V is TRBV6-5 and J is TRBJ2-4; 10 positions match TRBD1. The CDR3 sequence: CASIFIGTGVFFIQYF. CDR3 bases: TGTGCCAGCATATTCATAGGGACAGGGGTATTTTTCATTCAGTACTTC.